A single sample is the source of the 24 T cell receptor beta chains below, sequenced in a study of T-cell reconstitution after alpha-beta-depleted transplantation in children. Unique molecular identifiers were incorporated into the prepared TCRbeta library. TCRdb itself ran the PCR reads through MiXCR, one entry per CDR3 protein. Found here are roughly 420,000 distinct CDR3 sequences, around 15% of them singletons; the top ten hold roughly 27%. The source material was PBMCs, mostly from graft donor cells, sampled 360 days after TCRalphabeta/CD19-depleted stem cell transplant. Every receptor here comes from a boy under two years old who had a stem cell transplant for Wiskott-Aldrich syndrome, so the T cells may come from the graft donor.

This clonotype was picked up a small number of times. The V and J genes are TRBV5-1 and TRBJ1-2; 12 positions match TRBD1. V lost 2 bases, J lost 2 bases, and 4 bases stayed unmatched. Germline values: CDR1 SGHRS, CDR2 YFSETQ. This CDR3 region has 16 residues. This CDR3 reads CASSFGTGGANYGYTF. CDR3 DNA sequence: TGCGCCAGCAGCTTCGGGACAGGGGGCGCGAACTATGGCTACACCTTC.

The CDR3 here is CASSHNSGYDEQYF. The CDR3 DNA follows: TGTGCCAGCAGCCACAATAGCGGGTATGACGAGCAGTACTTC. The chain links TRBV5-5 to TRBJ2-7; 7 bases agree with TRBD2. V lost 4 bases to trimming and J lost 5 bases; unmatched junction nucleotides: 9. The germline V gene has CDR1 SGHKS and CDR2 YYEKEE (reference sequence). The CDR3 totals 14 residues.

This clonotype was found a few times. The genes are TRBV27 and TRBJ2-3, with D possibly matching TRBD2 (7 bases). CDR1 is MNHEY, CDR2 SMNVEV, per germline (reference sequence). V dropped 1 base and J dropped 2 bases, with 13 bases sitting between them. The CDR3 sequence is 16 residues long. CDR3 sequence (DNA): TGTGCCAGCAGTTTATTCAGGGGAGGGAACACAGATACGCAGTATTTT. This sequence encodes CASSLFRGGNTDTQYF.

This clonotype was seen repeatedly, ten times or more. V is TRBV7-9 and J is TRBJ2-7, with no clear D. CDR1 and CDR2 (germline): SEHNR, FQNEAQ (reference sequence). This CDR3 is 11 amino acids long. Deletions cut 2 bases from V and 6 bases from J, with 5 bases between. As DNA, the CDR3 is TGTGCCAGCAGCTTAACCCGCGAGCAGTACTTC. Residues: CASSLTREQYF.

V and J are TRBV20-1 and TRBJ2-5; 8 bases are shared with TRBD2. V lost 2 bases to trimming and J lost 4 bases; unmatched junction nucleotides: 6. CDR1 is DFQATT, CDR2 SNEGSKA, per germline (reference sequence). There are 14 residues in the CDR3. CDR3 nucleotide sequence: TGCAGTGCTAGATCGCCGGGGGGGCGAGAGACCCAGTACTTC. This translates into CSARSPGGRETQYF.

This rearrangement joins TRBV15 to TRBJ2-5, with D possibly being TRBD1 (5 bases). This CDR3 contains 15 residues. The V gene's germline CDR1 is LNHNV and CDR2 YYDKDF (reference sequence). Trimming shortened V by 4 bases and J by 5 bases, and 17 bases separated the two germline ends. The CDR3 is CATSTVNGHGETQYF. For the CDR3, the DNA is TGTGCCACCAGCACCGTAAATGGACACGGCGAGACCCAGTACTTC.

This chain uses TRBV29-1 with TRBJ1-1, with a weak D call TRBD1 (6 bases). From germline, CDR1 is SQVTM and CDR2 ANQGSEA. V was cut by 7 bases and J by 6 bases, with 24 bases left in between. The CDR3 runs to 15 residues. This CDR3 is CSAILGGGSNAEAFF. DNA of the CDR3: TGCAGCGCCATCCTAGGAGGGGGGTCGAATGCTGAAGCTTTCTTT.

CDR3 sequence: CASRRLTDYNEQFF. CDR3 bases: TGCGCCAGCAGACGGCTTACGGACTACAATGAGCAGTTCTTC. V is TRBV10-2 and J is TRBJ2-1; D ambiguous. V lost 6 bases, J lost 3 bases, and 12 bases lay in between. Germline lookup yields CDR1 WSHSY and CDR2 SAAADI. The CDR3 is 14 amino acids.

This clonotype turned up a few times. The chain recombines TRBV12-3 or TRBV12-4 with TRBJ1-6; no clear D. V shed 3 bases and J shed 10 bases, with 22 bases lying between them. The CDR3 spans 17 residues. The CDR3 reads CASSFFPRREGSSPLHF. In DNA form, the CDR3 reads TGTGCCAGCAGTTTCTTCCCTAGGAGGGAGGGTTCCTCACCCCTCCACTTT.

The chain carries TRBV7-2 and TRBJ2-7; D might be TRBD1 (6 bases). V was cut by 5 bases and J by 2 bases, with 16 bases left in between. The CDR3 runs 15 residues. Germline CDR1 reads SGHTA; CDR2 reads FQGNSA. CDR3 amino acids: CASSHRQEVAYEQYF. The DNA of the CDR3 is TGTGCCAGCAGCCACCGACAGGAGGTCGCCTACGAGCAGTACTTC. The full variable domain, in which reference TRBV7-2 and TRBJ2-7 provide the parts outside the CDR3, is GAGVSQSPSNKVTEKGKDVELRCDPISGHTALYWYRQSLGQGLEFLIYFQGNSAPDKSGLPSDRFSAERTGGSVSTLTIQRTQQEDSAVYLCASSHRQEVAYEQYFGPGTRLTVT.

This clonotype was seen ten or more times. V is TRBV12-3 or TRBV12-4 and J is TRBJ2-1, with D maybe TRBD2 (6 bases). The ends were cut back, 1 base at V and 8 bases at J, with 12 bases in the middle. The CDR3 runs to 14 residues. CDR3 nucleotides: TGTGCCAGCAGTTTAGTCGGGACTTCCTATGAGCAGTTCTTC. Translating it yields CASSLVGTSYEQFF.

This clonotype has more than one count but fewer than ten. The chain couples TRBV29-1 to TRBJ2-7; TRBD2 matches 8 bases. Germline CDR1 SQVTM, CDR2 ANQGSEA. After removal of 5 bases from V and 0 bases from J, the junction contained 3 bases not matched to a gene. This CDR3 is 13 amino acids long. The chain's CDR3 is CSVSRGGSYEQYF. The CDR3 DNA reads as TGCAGCGTTAGCCGGGGGGGCTCCTACGAGCAGTACTTC.

In its sample, this clonotype was seen a few times. The chain combines TRBV29-1 with TRBJ2-5; D not certain. The CDR3 loop spans 11 amino acids. The V end lost 6 bases, the J end lost 5 bases, and 10 bases lay between the germline ends. Germline V gene data show CDR1 as SQVTM and CDR2 as ANQGSEA. Here the CDR3 reads CSVRVGETQYF. CDR3 sequence (DNA): TGCAGCGTAAGGGTTGGGGAGACCCAGTACTTC.

This clonotype was detected a few times. CDR3 in amino acids: CASSYIAGGSNEQFF. The CDR3 region has the DNA TGTGCCAGCAGTTATATAGCGGGAGGATCCAATGAGCAGTTCTTC. The V gene is TRBV12-3 or TRBV12-4, the J gene TRBJ2-1; 10 bases align to TRBD2. The CDR3 spans 15 residues. Trimming cost V 4 bases and J 6 bases; bases outside gene matches: 6.

The rearrangement uses TRBV14 and TRBJ2-7; D is perhaps TRBD2 (6 bases). This CDR3 contains 16 residues. V gave up 3 bases and J gave up 5 bases, with 20 bases separating them. The germline CDR1 and CDR2 sequences are SGHDN and FVKESK. The CDR3, as DNA: TGTGCCAGCAGCCAGGTTCTCCGGGAGTCCCTGGACGAGCAGTACTTC. Encoded protein: CASSQVLRESLDEQYF.

The chain recombines TRBV28 with TRBJ2-5; D might be TRBD2 (5 bases). The CDR3 has 13 amino acids. Germline CDR1 is MDHEN and CDR2 is SYDVKM. V gave up 6 bases and J gave up 8 bases, with 16 bases separating them. CDR3 sequence (DNA): TGTGCCAGCAGCCCCGGACTCTGGGCTACCCAGTACTTC. Its translation is CASSPGLWATQYF.

This clonotype was observed a handful of times. This chain uses TRBV7-9 with TRBJ1-5; D unclear. With 1 base removed from V and 4 bases from J, the gap between germline ends came to 5 bases. The CDR3 is 13 residues long. Looked up from germline, CDR1 is SEHNR and CDR2 is FQNEAQ (reference sequence). The CDR3 is CASSLEANQPQHF. The CDR3 coding sequence is TGTGCCAGCAGCTTAGAGGCTAATCAGCCCCAGCATTTT.

V is TRBV24-1 and J is TRBJ2-3; perhaps D is TRBD1 or TRBD2 (6 bases each). The CDR3 runs to 13 residues. CDR1 KGHDR and CDR2 SFDVKD come from the germline V gene. Trimming removed 7 bases from V and 0 bases from J, with 7 bases in between. CDR3 sequence: CATRGGSTDTQYF. In DNA, the CDR3 is TGTGCCACCAGGGGGGGCAGCACAGATACGCAGTATTTT.

The rearrangement joins TRBV6-5 to TRBJ2-1; 10 bases line up with TRBD2. In germline, CDR1 is MNHEY, CDR2 SVGAGI. The CDR3 contains 16 residues. J lost 5 bases, V lost 2 bases, and 6 bases had no gene match. The CDR3 loop reads CASSYGPSGGDNEQFF. For the CDR3, the DNA is TGTGCCAGCAGTTACGGTCCGAGCGGGGGGGACAATGAGCAGTTCTTC.

Worth noting for this clonotype: Compared with germline, one end of the junction differs, possibly owing to a read error. V and J are TRBV2 and TRBJ2-1; TRBD2 matches 13 bases. CDR1 SNHLY and CDR2 FYNNEI come from the germline V gene. This CDR3 comprises 14 residues. In nucleotides, the CDR3 is TGTGCCAGCAGTGCCCGTCTAGCCGGGACTAGCGGGGACTTT. Translating it yields CASSARLAGTSGDF. The full variable domain, in which reference TRBV2 and TRBJ2-1 provide the parts outside the CDR3, is EPEVTQTPSHQVTQMGQEVILRCVPISNHLYFYWYRQILGQKVEFLVSFYNNEISEKSEIFDDQFSVERPDGSNFTLKIRSTKLEDSAMYFCASSARLAGTSGDFGPGTRLTVL.

The gene calls are TRBV29-1 and TRBJ2-5, with 7 bases aligning to TRBD1. CDR3 length: 12 residues. After removal of 6 bases from V and 1 base from J, the junction contained 2 bases not matched to a gene. The germline V gene encodes CDR1 SQVTM and CDR2 ANQGSEA. CDR3 sequence reads: CSVGQVQETQYF. The CDR3 DNA sequence: TGCAGCGTAGGACAGGTCCAAGAGACCCAGTACTTC. Combining the CDR3 with reference TRBV29-1 and TRBJ2-5 gives the whole variable domain SAVISQKPSRDICQRGTSLTIQCQVDSQVTMMFWYRQQPGQSLTLIATANQGSEATYESGFVIDKFPISRPNLTFSTLTVSNMSPEDSSIYLCSVGQVQETQYFGPGTRLLVL.

This clonotype was seen a handful of times. The chain links TRBV11-2 to TRBJ2-2; no firm D call. CDR3 length: 16 amino acids. The V gene's germline CDR1 is SGHAT and CDR2 FQNNGV. The V gene lost 5 bases and the J gene lost 0 bases, with 13 bases spanning the gap. CDR3 in DNA: TGTGCCAGCAGCATCCAGGTGCCTCCGAACACCGGGGAGCTGTTTTTT. Protein sequence: CASSIQVPPNTGELFF.

In its sample, this clonotype was seen a few times. This rearrangement joins TRBV20-1 to TRBJ2-3, with D tentatively TRBD1 or TRBD2 (5 bases each). The CDR3 runs 16 residues. Germline V lookup: CDR1 DFQATT, CDR2 SNEGSKA (reference sequence). V lost 5 bases to trimming and J lost 3 bases, with 21 bases between them. DNA of the CDR3: TGCAGTGCTTCCCACTATCCGGGACCAGAAACAGATACGCAGTATTTT. It specifies CSASHYPGPETDTQYF.

This clonotype was recorded many times. CDR3 region: CASSLAVGVETQYF. CDR3 DNA: TGTGCCAGCAGCTTAGCTGTAGGGGTGGAGACCCAGTACTTC. The chain joins TRBV7-2 to TRBJ2-5, with D perhaps TRBD1 (5 bases). The CDR3 is 14 amino acids. Germline CDR1 and CDR2: SGHTA and FQGNSA. Trimming shortened V by 0 bases and J by 5 bases, and 10 bases separated the two germline ends.